This TCR beta chain was captured in a study of immune cell composition in non-small cell lung cancer. Study results and limitations: Tumour-associated clones >0.5% occurred in 30% to 35% of adenocarcinomas, under 85% of squamous. It was not proven that tumour-reactive clones equal dominant tumour-associated clones.

This clone was seen only once. Its antigen remains unknown. Produced via immunoSEQ multiplex PCR; TCRdb's table is partial and in-frame only. The repertoire has just over 6,500 clones, roughly 80% of them found once; the top ten carry approximately 6.3%. The CDR3 consists of 14 residues. Germline trimming cut 0 bases from V and 2 bases from J; bases unmatched to any gene: 4. Germline V gives CDR1 GTSNPN, CDR2 SVGIG (reference sequence). Normal lung was sampled as far from the tumour as possible, at least 3 cm. The TCR originated in a human donor with non-small cell lung cancer. The sample was non-adjacent lung tissue. The rearrangement joins TRBV30 to TRBJ2-7; 7 positions agree with TRBD1. CDR3 sequence (DNA): TGTGCCTGGAGTGTGTCCCAGGGGGCCTACGAGCAGTACTTC. This encodes CAWSVSQGAYEQYF.